This TCR beta chain was documented in a study of OX40 agonist ivuxolimab in advanced cancers. Study details: One patient with hepatocellular carcinoma and two with cutaneous melanoma, three in all, had partial responses.

Study-wide results and caveats: In general, CD8+ T cells held more expanded clones than CD4+ did, on average. At doses 0.1 to 3.0 mg/kg, CD4+ and CD8+ clones expanded.

To note about this clone: Its matching antigen is unknown.

The CDR3 has 13 amino acids. Between the trimmed V and J ends, which lost 3 bases and 3 bases, there was a span of 11 bases. Germline CDR1 SQVTM, CDR2 ANQGSEA. Assay used: immunoSEQ multiplex PCR; TCRdb lists only in-frame clones, some missing. The top ten clones hold under 0.75% of a sample with about 83,000 clones, over 75% of them seen once. This sequence joins TRBV29-1 and TRBJ1-2; D call uncertain. The receptor's source is an adult with an advanced solid tumor such as melanoma, head and neck, liver or kidney cancer. Sequenced material: CD4+ or CD8+ T cells sorted from blood, taken in a trial of the OX40 agonist ivuxolimab. Here the CDR3 DNA reads TGCAGCGTTGACCCCGACCTTTACTATGGCTACACCTTC. It is translated as CSVDPDLYYGYTF. Drawing the rest from reference TRBV29-1 and TRBJ1-2, the complete variable domain is SAVISQKPSRDICQRGTSLTIQCQVDSQVTMMFWYRQQPGQSLTLIATANQGSEATYESGFVIDKFPISRPNLTFSTLTVSNMSPEDSSIYLCSVDPDLYYGYTFGSGTRLTVV.